The sequence of this T cell receptor beta chain was determined in a study of control samples from healthy donors and cancer patients. Germline-derived CDR1 and CDR2 are MNHNY and SVGAGI (reference sequence). V lost 5 bases to trimming and J lost 0 bases, with 17 bases between them. The CDR3 loop spans 17 amino acids. Here immunoSEQ multiplex PCR was the method, and the copy in TCRdb shows in-frame clones only, minus some. The repertoire has approximately 90,000 clones, around four fifths of them found once; the top ten carry around 20%. The sequence came from a man aged 25-40 years in good health. The rearrangement links TRBV6-6 to TRBJ1-3, with D possibly matching TRBD1 (5 bases). The sample comprised blood. The CDR3 reads CASSLHRRTLSGNTIYF. In DNA, the CDR3 is TGTGCCAGCAGTCTCCATCGACGGACACTCTCTGGAAACACCATATATTTT.